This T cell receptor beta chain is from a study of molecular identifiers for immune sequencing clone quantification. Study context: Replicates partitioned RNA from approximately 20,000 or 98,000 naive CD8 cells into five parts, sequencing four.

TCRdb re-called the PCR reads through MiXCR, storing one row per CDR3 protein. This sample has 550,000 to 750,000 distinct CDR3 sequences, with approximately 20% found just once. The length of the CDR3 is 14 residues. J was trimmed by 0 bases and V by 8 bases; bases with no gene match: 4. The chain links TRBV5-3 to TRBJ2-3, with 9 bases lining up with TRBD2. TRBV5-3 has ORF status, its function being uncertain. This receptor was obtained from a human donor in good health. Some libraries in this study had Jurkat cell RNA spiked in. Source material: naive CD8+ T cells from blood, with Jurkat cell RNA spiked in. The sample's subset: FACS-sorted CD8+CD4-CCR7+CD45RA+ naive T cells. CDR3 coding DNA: TGTGCCAGCAATAGCGGGGGTAGCACAGATACGCAGTATTTT. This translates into CASNSGGSTDTQYF.